In its sample, the clone carrying this T cell receptor beta chain was seen a few times. Its target is unknown. The data are from a study of T-cell memory formation after mild COVID-19. Findings and caveats of the study: Of the contracting clones, CD4+ ones lay mainly in CM and EM, and CD8+ ones in EMRA. Memory from before infection featured some responding clones, which suggests cross-reactive memory joined.

From 5'RACE with constant-segment primers came TCR alpha and TCR beta cDNA libraries that carried sample barcodes and UMIs. TCRdb used MiXCR to reprocess the 5' RACE reads, holding one entry per CDR3 protein. The sample comprises 400,000 to 450,000 distinct CDR3 sequences, roughly 18% of which are singletons, and 20% to 25% rests with the top ten. CDR1 SGHTA and CDR2 FQGNSA come from the germline V gene. The germline V and J ends were trimmed by 8 bases and 8 bases, with 16 bases remaining between them. CDR3 length: 13 residues. The chain is built from TRBV7-2 and TRBJ2-1; D uncertain. What was sequenced was PBMCs or a T cell subset sorted from them (not recorded which). This receptor was obtained from a man between 18 and 35 years old who had mild COVID-19 (a few samples of this study predate the infection). Cell type and time point are not known. CDR3 amino acids: CASSGLGIDEQFF. Here the CDR3 DNA reads TGTGCCAGCTCGGGTCTGGGAATCGATGAGCAGTTCTTC.